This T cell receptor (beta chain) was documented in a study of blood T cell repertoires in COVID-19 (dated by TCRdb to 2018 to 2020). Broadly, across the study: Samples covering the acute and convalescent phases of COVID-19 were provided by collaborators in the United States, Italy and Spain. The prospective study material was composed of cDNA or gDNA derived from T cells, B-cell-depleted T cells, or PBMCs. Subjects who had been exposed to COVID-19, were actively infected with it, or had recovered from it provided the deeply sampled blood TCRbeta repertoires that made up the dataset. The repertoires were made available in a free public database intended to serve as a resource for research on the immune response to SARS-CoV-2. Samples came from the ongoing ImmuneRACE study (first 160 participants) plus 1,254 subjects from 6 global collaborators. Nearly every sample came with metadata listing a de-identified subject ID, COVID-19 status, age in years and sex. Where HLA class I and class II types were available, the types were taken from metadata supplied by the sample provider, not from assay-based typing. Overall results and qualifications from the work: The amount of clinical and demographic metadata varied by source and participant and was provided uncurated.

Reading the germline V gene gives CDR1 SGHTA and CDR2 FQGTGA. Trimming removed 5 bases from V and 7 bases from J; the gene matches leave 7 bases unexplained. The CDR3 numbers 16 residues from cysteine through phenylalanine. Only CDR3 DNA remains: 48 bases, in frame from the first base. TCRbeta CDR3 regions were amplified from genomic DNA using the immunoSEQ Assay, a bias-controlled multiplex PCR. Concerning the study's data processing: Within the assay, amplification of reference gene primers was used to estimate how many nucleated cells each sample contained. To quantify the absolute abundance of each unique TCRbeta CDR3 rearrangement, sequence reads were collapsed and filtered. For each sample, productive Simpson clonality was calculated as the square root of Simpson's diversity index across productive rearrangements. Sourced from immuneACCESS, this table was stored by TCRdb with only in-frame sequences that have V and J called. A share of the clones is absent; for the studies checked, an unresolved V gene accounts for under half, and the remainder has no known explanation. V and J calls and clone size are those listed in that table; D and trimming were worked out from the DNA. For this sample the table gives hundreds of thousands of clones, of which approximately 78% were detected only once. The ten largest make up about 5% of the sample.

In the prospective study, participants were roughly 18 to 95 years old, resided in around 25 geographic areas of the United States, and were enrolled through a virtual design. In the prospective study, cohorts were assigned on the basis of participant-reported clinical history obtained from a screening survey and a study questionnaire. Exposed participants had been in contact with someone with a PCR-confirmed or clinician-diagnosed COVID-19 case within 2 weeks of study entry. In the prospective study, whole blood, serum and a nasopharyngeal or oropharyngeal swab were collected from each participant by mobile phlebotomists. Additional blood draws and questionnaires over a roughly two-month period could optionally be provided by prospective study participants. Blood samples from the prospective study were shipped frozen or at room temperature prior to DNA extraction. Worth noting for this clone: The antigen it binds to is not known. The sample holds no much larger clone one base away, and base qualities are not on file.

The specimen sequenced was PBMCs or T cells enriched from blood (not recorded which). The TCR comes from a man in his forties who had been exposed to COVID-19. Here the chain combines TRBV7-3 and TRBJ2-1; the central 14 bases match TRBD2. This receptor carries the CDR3 CASSRSGLAGDNEQFF. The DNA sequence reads TGTGCCAGCAGCCGTTCGGGACTAGCGGGGGATAATGAGCAGTTCTTC.